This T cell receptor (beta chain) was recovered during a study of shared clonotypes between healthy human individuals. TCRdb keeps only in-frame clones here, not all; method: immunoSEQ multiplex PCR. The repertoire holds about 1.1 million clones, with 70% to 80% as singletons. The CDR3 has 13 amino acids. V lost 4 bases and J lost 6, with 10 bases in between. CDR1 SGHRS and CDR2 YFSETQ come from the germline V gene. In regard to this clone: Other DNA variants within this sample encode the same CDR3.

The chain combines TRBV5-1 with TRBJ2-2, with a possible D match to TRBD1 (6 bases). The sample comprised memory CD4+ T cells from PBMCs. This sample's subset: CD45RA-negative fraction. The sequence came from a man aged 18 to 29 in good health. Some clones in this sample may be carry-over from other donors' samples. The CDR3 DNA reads TGCGCCAGCAGCGTACAGGGTTCCGGGGAGCTGTTTTTT. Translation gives CASSVQGSGELFF.